The 23 T cell receptor beta chains in this list originate from one sample, sequenced in a study of T-cell reconstitution after alpha-beta-depleted transplantation in children. Unique molecular identifiers featured in how the TCRbeta library was prepared. TCRdb reprocessed the PCR reads via MiXCR and lists one record per CDR3 protein. The table includes some 290,000 distinct CDR3 sequences, around 25% detected once. Specimen: PBMCs, mostly from graft donor cells, collected 180 days after TCRalphabeta/CD19-depleted stem cell transplant. The source is a male patient younger than 18 who had a stem cell transplant for acute lymphoblastic leukemia, so the T cells may come from the graft donor.

The chain combines TRBV7-7 with TRBJ2-2; the match to TRBD1 covers 10 bases. Unmatched junction bases numbered 5, after V lost 5 bases and J lost 5 bases. Germline lookup yields CDR1 SSHAT and CDR2 FNYEAQ (reference sequence). This CDR3 contains 15 residues. The CDR3 here is CASSPGTGATGELFF. CDR3 nucleotides: TGTGCCAGCAGCCCCGGGACAGGGGCGACCGGGGAGCTGTTTTTT.

This clonotype was picked up one time. The CDR3 nucleotides are TGTGCCAGCAGTGACGGACGGCTCTCTGGGGCCAACGTCCTGACTTTC. This gives the protein CASSDGRLSGANVLTF. The gene calls are TRBV25-1 and TRBJ2-6; D unresolved. The CDR3 covers 16 residues. Trimming removed 3 bases from V and 0 bases from J, with 9 bases in between. CDR1 is MGHDK, CDR2 SYGVNS, per germline.

The CDR3 coding sequence is TGTGCCAGCAGCTTAGCCCCGGGAGCGGGGGGGTACGAGCAGTACTTC. This gives the protein CASSLAPGAGGYEQYF. The chain links TRBV7-9 to TRBJ2-7, with TRBD2 matching over 10 bases. Germline V CDR1 and CDR2: SEHNR, FQNEAQ (reference sequence). CDR3 length: 16 amino acids. V lost 0 bases and J lost 4; bases outside the gene matches: 6.

The table lists this clonotype with a few counts. The V and J genes are TRBV5-6 and TRBJ2-1, with D perhaps assigned TRBD1 or TRBD2 (5 bases each). Germline V gives CDR1 SGHDT, CDR2 YYEEEE. There are 15 residues in the CDR3. Trimming shortened V by 1 base and J by 3 bases, and 11 bases separated the two germline ends. The CDR3 DNA is TGTGCCAGCAGCTTGTCCTGGGACGGCTACAATGAGCAGTTCTTC. Translated: CASSLSWDGYNEQFF.

This clonotype has only one observation. The rearrangement uses TRBV4-1 and TRBJ1-4, with TRBD1 matching over 8 bases. The V segment lost 3 bases and the J segment 4 bases; nucleotides outside the gene matches: 7. Germline CDR1 reads MGHRA; CDR2 reads YSYEKL. This CDR3 spans 16 amino acids. CDR3 amino acids: CASSHGTGSFNEKLFF. The CDR3 DNA reads as TGCGCCAGCAGCCATGGGACAGGCTCATTTAATGAAAAACTGTTTTTT.

V gene TRBV6-1 combines with J gene TRBJ2-7; possible D gene TRBD1, 6 bases. The CDR3 contains 16 residues. V was shortened by 2 bases and J by 3 bases, with 17 bases between the two germline ends. Germline-derived CDR1 and CDR2 are MNHNS and SASEGT. CDR3 protein: CASSESRGYLLYEQYF. The CDR3 DNA reads TGTGCCAGCAGTGAATCGAGGGGGTATCTTCTCTACGAGCAGTACTTC.

This clonotype was detected a few times. J is TRBJ2-1 and V is TRBV20-1; 8 bases match TRBD2. The CDR3 is 16 amino acids. Looked up from germline, CDR1 is DFQATT and CDR2 is SNEGSKA (reference sequence). V lost 0 bases to trimming and J lost 6 bases; unmatched junction nucleotides: 10. For the CDR3, the DNA is TGCAGTGCTAGAGATTGGATTAGCGGGATCATCAATGAGCAGTTCTTC. Its translation: CSARDWISGIINEQFF.

In its sample, this clonotype was seen a few times. The rearrangement uses TRBV27 and TRBJ2-3; D gene unclear. This CDR3 contains 14 residues. CDR1 MNHEY and CDR2 SMNVEV come from the germline V gene (reference sequence). V was shortened by 5 bases and J by 5 bases, with 14 bases between the two germline ends. For the CDR3, the DNA is TGTGCCAGCAGTCCCCGCATCATCTTAGATACGCAGTATTTT. This codes for CASSPRIILDTQYF.

The chain uses TRBV20-1 and TRBJ2-2, with D possibly TRBD2 on 5 matching bases. The length of the CDR3 is 13 residues. Germline CDR1 reads DFQATT; CDR2 reads SNEGSKA (reference sequence). V was cut by 6 bases and J by 5 bases, with 13 bases left in between. The CDR3 nucleotides read TGCAGTGCCGCTGACGGGGTGACCGGGGAGCTGTTTTTT. Its protein is CSAADGVTGELFF.

In this sample, this clonotype turned up many times. The chain has TRBV5-6 and TRBJ2-7; possibly TRBD1 for D (5 bases). This CDR3 region has 12 residues. Germline CDR1 reads SGHDT; CDR2 reads YYEEEE. The V end lost 2 bases, the J end lost 6 bases, and 9 bases lay between the germline ends. The DNA of the CDR3 is TGTGCCAGCAGCTTCCCAGGGCTCGAGCAGTACTTC. It translates to CASSFPGLEQYF.

The rearrangement links TRBV7-9 to TRBJ2-1; tentatively, D is TRBD2 (6 bases). In germline, CDR1 is SEHNR, CDR2 FQNEAQ (reference sequence). The ends were cut back, 5 bases at V and 3 bases at J, with 11 bases in the middle. This CDR3 is 14 amino acids long. The chain's CDR3 is CASSRRDGYNEQFF. CDR3 nucleotides: TGTGCCAGCAGCAGGCGGGACGGCTACAATGAGCAGTTCTTC.

The chain carries TRBV2 and TRBJ2-3; tentatively, D is TRBD1 or TRBD2 (6 bases each). The germline CDR1 and CDR2 sequences are SNHLY and FYNNEI. This CDR3 is built from 14 residues. The germline V and J ends were trimmed by 8 bases and 5 bases, with 17 bases remaining between them. CDR3 DNA sequence: TGTGCCAGCTCCCTAGAGGGGGGAATAGATACGCAGTATTTT. This codes for CASSLEGGIDTQYF.

The chain couples TRBV7-2 to TRBJ2-5; unclear D gene. From germline, CDR1 is SGHTA and CDR2 FQGNSA. V was cut by 1 base and J by 9 bases, with 18 bases left in between. The CDR3 covers 15 residues. CDR3 in amino acids: CASSLVGWADNAQYF. As DNA, the CDR3 is TGTGCCAGCAGCTTAGTCGGATGGGCAGATAATGCCCAGTACTTC. Combining the CDR3 with reference TRBV7-2 and TRBJ2-5 gives the whole variable domain GAGVSQSPSNKVTEKGKDVELRCDPISGHTALYWYRQSLGQGLEFLIYFQGNSAPDKSGLPSDRFSAERTGGSVSTLTIQRTQQEDSAVYLCASSLVGWADNAQYFGPGTRLLVL.

The CDR3 DNA sequence: TGTGCCAGCAGCAAGAGGGAGGCTTGCCAAGAGACCCAGTACTTC. This sequence encodes CASSKREACQETQYF. V and J are TRBV21-1 and TRBJ2-5; the table's D call TRBD2 went unverified against the DNA. TRBV21-1 is given as a pseudogene. There are 15 residues in the CDR3.

This rearrangement joins TRBV5-1 to TRBJ1-1; TRBD1 is a possible D gene (5 bases). Germline CDR1 is SGHRS and CDR2 is YFSETQ. Trimming stripped 4 bases from V and 1 base from J, with 11 bases between. This CDR3 has 14 residues. CDR3 sequence (DNA): TGCGCCAGCAGCACCAGGGTCAGGAACACTGAAGCTTTCTTT. This translates into CASSTRVRNTEAFF.

This clonotype was seen just once. The chain is built from TRBV20-1 and TRBJ2-3; TRBD2 is a possible D gene (5 bases). The CDR3 extends over 15 amino acids. Germline V CDR1 and CDR2: DFQATT, SNEGSKA (reference sequence). V lost 1 base to trimming and J lost 3 bases, with 14 bases between them. The CDR3 reads CSARVAGGPTDTQYF. The CDR3 coding sequence is TGCAGTGCTAGAGTGGCGGGTGGCCCTACAGATACGCAGTATTTT.

The V call is TRBV27, the J call TRBJ2-7; 9 bases are shared with TRBD2. After removal of 0 bases from V and 5 bases from J, the junction contained 5 bases not matched to a gene. The CDR3 length is 15 residues. Germline CDR1 reads MNHEY; CDR2 reads SMNVEV (reference sequence). As DNA, the CDR3 is TGTGCCAGCAGTTTATCGGCGGGAGGGCCCCACGAGCAGTACTTC. This sequence encodes CASSLSAGGPHEQYF.

This clonotype has only a few counts. This chain joins TRBV7-9 and TRBJ2-5; D may be TRBD1 or TRBD2 (5 bases each). Germline V gene sequence: CDR1 SEHNR, CDR2 FQNEAQ (reference sequence). The CDR3 extends over 15 amino acids. Trimming took 1 base from V and 5 from J, leaving 14 bases between them. Here the CDR3 DNA reads TGTGCCAGCAGCTTAGTTCTGGGCAGGGACGAGACCCAGTACTTC. Translation: CASSLVLGRDETQYF.

For the CDR3, the DNA is TGTGCCAGCAGCCTACGGGACAGGGGTGAAGCTTTCTTT. Protein: CASSLRDRGEAFF. This chain uses TRBV6-1 with TRBJ1-1; 10 bases match TRBD1. The CDR3 is made up of 13 amino acids. Germline assignment: CDR1 MNHNS and CDR2 SASEGT. V trimming: 6 bases; J trimming: 7 bases; junction bases outside the gene matches: 5.

This chain connects TRBV29-1 to TRBJ1-1; D is unresolved. The CDR3 length is 13 residues. V lost 4 bases, J lost 0 bases, and 9 bases lay in between. Germline V gene lookup returns CDR1 SQVTM and CDR2 ANQGSEA. CDR3 protein: CSVVRRMNTEAFF. Here the CDR3 DNA reads TGCAGCGTTGTGCGGCGGATGAACACTGAAGCTTTCTTT.

This clonotype was detected a few times. V usage is TRBV12-5 and J usage is TRBJ1-5, with D unclear. The germline V gene encodes CDR1 LGHNT and CDR2 FRNRAP. V was trimmed by 6 bases and J by 3 bases, leaving 24 bases between them. The CDR3 runs to 18 residues. CDR3 bases: TGTGCTAGTGGGTTTGGTATGCAGTTGGCGGGTTTCAATCAGCCCCAGCATTTT. Translating gives CASGFGMQLAGFNQPQHF.

This clonotype was observed a few times. The rearrangement joins TRBV29-1 to TRBJ1-1; TRBD1 is a possible D gene (5 bases). CDR3 size: 13 residues. V lost 4 bases, J lost 5 bases, and 14 bases lay in between. Germline V lookup: CDR1 SQVTM, CDR2 ANQGSEA. The CDR3 DNA reads TGCAGCGTTGGAGAGGCGGGGGGAACTGAAGCTTTCTTT. This sequence encodes CSVGEAGGTEAFF.

The table lists this clonotype with a few counts. The rearrangement joins TRBV2 to TRBJ2-7; possible D gene TRBD2, 7 bases. Trimming left V 5 bases short and J 6 bases short, with 11 bases between. This CDR3 comprises 12 residues. The germline gives CDR1 SNHLY, CDR2 FYNNEI. The CDR3 reads CASSPGGPEQYF. In nucleotides, the CDR3 is TGTGCCAGCAGTCCCGGGGGGCCCGAGCAGTACTTC.